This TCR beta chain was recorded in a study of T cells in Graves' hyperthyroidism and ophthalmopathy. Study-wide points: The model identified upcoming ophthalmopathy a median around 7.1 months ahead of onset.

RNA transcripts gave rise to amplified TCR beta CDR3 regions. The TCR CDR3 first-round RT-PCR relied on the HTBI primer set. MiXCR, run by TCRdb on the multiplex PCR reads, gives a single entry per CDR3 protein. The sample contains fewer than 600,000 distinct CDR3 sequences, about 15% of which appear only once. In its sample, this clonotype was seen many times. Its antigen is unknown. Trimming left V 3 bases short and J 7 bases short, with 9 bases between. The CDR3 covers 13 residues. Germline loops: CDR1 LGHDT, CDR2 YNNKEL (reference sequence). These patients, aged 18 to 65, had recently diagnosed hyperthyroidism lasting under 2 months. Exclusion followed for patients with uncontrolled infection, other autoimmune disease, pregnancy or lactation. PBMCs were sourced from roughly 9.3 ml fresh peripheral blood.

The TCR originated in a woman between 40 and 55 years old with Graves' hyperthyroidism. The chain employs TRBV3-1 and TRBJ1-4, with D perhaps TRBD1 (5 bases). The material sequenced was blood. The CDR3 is CASSHGGTEKLFF. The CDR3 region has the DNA TGTGCCAGCAGCCACGGGGGGACTGAAAAACTGTTTTTT.